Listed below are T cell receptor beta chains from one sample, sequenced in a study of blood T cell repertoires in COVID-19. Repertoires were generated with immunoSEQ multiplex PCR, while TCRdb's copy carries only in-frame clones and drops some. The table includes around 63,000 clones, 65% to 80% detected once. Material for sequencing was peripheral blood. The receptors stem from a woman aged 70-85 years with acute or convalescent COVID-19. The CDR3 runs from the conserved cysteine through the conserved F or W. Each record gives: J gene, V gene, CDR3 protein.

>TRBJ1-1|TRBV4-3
CASSPGPGGGHTEAFF
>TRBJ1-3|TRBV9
CASSVNTGSTIYF
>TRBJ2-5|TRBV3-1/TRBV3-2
CASSQGTTQETQYF
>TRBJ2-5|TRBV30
CAWSVPGGAGETQYF
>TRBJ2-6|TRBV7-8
CASSLDGAGANVLTF
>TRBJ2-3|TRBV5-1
CASSPGQSTDTQYF
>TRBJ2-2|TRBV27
CASSLLASALTGELFF
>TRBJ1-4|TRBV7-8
CASSPGAVNEKLFF
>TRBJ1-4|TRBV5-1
CASSLAGTGEEKLFF
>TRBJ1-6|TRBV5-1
CASSEPDSNSPLHF
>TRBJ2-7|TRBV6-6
CASTGLGYEQYF
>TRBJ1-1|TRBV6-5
CASSYSGGAEAFF
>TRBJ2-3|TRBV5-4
CASSLDNRGTTDTQYF
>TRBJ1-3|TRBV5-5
CASSLRQEHSGNTIYF
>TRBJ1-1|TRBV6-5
CASTQSLGFEAFF
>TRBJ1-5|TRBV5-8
CASSLGQGAGQPQHF
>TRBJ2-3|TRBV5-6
CASSNRPTDTQYF
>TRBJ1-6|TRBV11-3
CASSPGQPNSPLHF
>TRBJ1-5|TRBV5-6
CASSLTKDRTETQHF
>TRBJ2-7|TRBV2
CASRKGTVSYEQYF
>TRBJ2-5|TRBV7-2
CASTQDPGKQETQYF
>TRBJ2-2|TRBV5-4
CASSLGQGVLTGELFF